The rows below give T cell receptor beta chains drawn from one sample of a study of PD-1 blockade in classical Hodgkin lymphoma. Repertoires were generated with immunoSEQ multiplex PCR, while TCRdb's copy carries only in-frame clones and drops some. The table has 20,000 to 25,000 clones, 94% seen once. The sequenced sample was peripheral blood mononuclear cells (PBMCs). These receptors originate from a human donor with classical Hodgkin lymphoma. Each CDR3 is given with its conserved first and last residue. Not every row has a clone size; where given, it reads once, few, many or a size class.

clone_size	v_call	j_call	cdr3_aa
-	TRBV11-3	TRBJ2-1	CASSPPLGWGRGNEQFF
-	TRBV7-2	TRBJ2-5	CASSPFFHPSSGAQYF
-	TRBV4-1	TRBJ2-2	CASSQDRGPGLAGGLTTVELFF
-	TRBV10-1	TRBJ1-2	CASVPPAGGETLDGYTF
-	TRBV6-5	TRBJ2-3	CASTTAGGTDTQYF
-	TRBV4-3	TRBJ2-3	CASSQGRYPSGGPTDTQYF
-	TRBV15	TRBJ1-3	CATSRDPGWHNRGTSGNTIYF
-	TRBV5-5	TRBJ2-2	CASSPRDRGIVNTGELFF
-	TRBV5-1	TRBJ1-5	CASSLEPPGEADQPQHF
-	TRBV27	TRBJ2-5	CASTWGGGVRFAETQYF
-	TRBV19	TRBJ2-3	CASRQTGGGTDTQYF
-	TRBV11-3	TRBJ2-3	CASSGATDTQYF
-	TRBV11-2	TRBJ2-1	CASSPPGQRYNEQFF
-	TRBV29-1	TRBJ2-5	CSVAAGGQETQYF
-	TRBV19	TRBJ1-1	CASSIGGDRSEAFF
-	TRBV5-4	TRBJ2-5	CASSLGTGGLETQYF
-	TRBV10-3	TRBJ1-4	CAISALPGQGDEKLFF
-	TRBV2	TRBJ2-5	CASRRGDWQMETQYF
-	TRBV7-2	TRBJ2-3	CASSLGRSTDTQYF
-	TRBV9	TRBJ1-6	CASSGALDTYNSPLHF
-	TRBV28	TRBJ2-7	CASRQAGIYEQYF
-	TRBV5-1	TRBJ2-5	CASSLAVRETQYF
once	TRBV11-2	TRBJ2-7	CASSPGSGYEQYF